This TCR beta chain was sequenced during a study of blood T cell repertoires in COVID-19. The data were produced by immunoSEQ multiplex PCR, yet TCRdb's version contains in-frame clones alone and is incomplete. The profile shows some 22,000 clones, 65% to 90% of them singletons. V shed 5 bases, J shed 10 bases, and the junction held 16 bases outside the gene matches. The CDR3 has 15 residues. Germline loops: CDR1 SGHDN, CDR2 FVKESK. The TCR sequence derives from a woman older than 75 with acute or convalescent COVID-19. The sequenced sample consisted of peripheral blood. The chain has TRBV14 and TRBJ1-1; 7 positions agree with TRBD1. CDR3 sequence: CASSSHLTGAGGAFF. DNA of the CDR3: TGTGCCAGCAGCTCCCACCTAACAGGGGCGGGAGGAGCTTTCTTT.